Only a few counts were recorded for the clone carrying this T cell receptor (beta chain). The data were obtained in a study of T-cell reconstitution after alpha-beta-depleted transplantation in children. Molecular barcoding with unique molecular identifiers was used for the TCRbeta library. MiXCR, run by TCRdb on the PCR reads, gives a single entry per CDR3 protein. The sample yields 400,000 to 500,000 distinct CDR3 sequences, about a tenth seen once. V was cut by 4 bases and J by 5 bases, with 9 bases left in between. This CDR3 is built from 12 residues. Looked up from germline, CDR1 is SGHRS and CDR2 is YFSETQ.

Sequencing used PBMCs from the stem cell graft donor, obtained from the stem cell graft. This sequence was found in a human donor who donated a stem cell graft to a child with acute myeloid leukemia. The rearrangement joins TRBV5-1 to TRBJ1-1, with D hard to call. The CDR3 here is CASSPPGTEAFF. The DNA for the CDR3 is TGCGCCAGCAGCCCCCCCGGGACTGAAGCTTTCTTT.